This TCR beta chain was captured by sequencing in a study of somatic mutations in cytotoxic T cells in rheumatoid arthritis. As for the study in general: Including V beta1+ cells that were sequenced for TCRB, some T-cell populations stained with V beta antibodies were flow-sorted at nearly 100% purity. Overall study findings and caveats: Healthy controls did not share the age-linked increase in CD8+ clonality seen in rheumatoid arthritis patients.

Points on this clone: Its antigen is still unknown.

The V end was cut by 0 bases, the J end by 0 bases, with 6 bases between. The CDR3 extends over 14 amino acids. Germline values: CDR1 SGHVS, CDR2 FNYEAQ. The assay was immunoSEQ multiplex PCR, and TCRdb's table has in-frame clones only and misses some. The profile shows tens of thousands of clones, approximately 86% of them singletons. The sample consisted of CD8+ T cells sorted from blood. The chain is built from TRBV7-6 and TRBJ2-7; D is ambiguous. The receptor was derived from an adult with rheumatoid arthritis. The CDR3 here is CASSLAGTSYEQYF. CDR3 DNA sequence: TGTGCCAGCAGCTTAGCAGGCACCTCCTACGAGCAGTACTTC.